The 5 T cell receptor beta chains reported below all come from one sample, sequenced in a study of vaccination effects on CD4 cells after COVID-19. No antigen has been identified for these receptors. Before sequencing, viral peptide pools were used by the ViraFEST assay to expand antigen-specific CD4+ T cells. A roughly 11-day culture period preceded the isolation of CD4+ T cells. Clones were sequenced by immunoSEQ multiplex PCR, and TCRdb holds only the in-frame ones, with some missing. The data contain tens of thousands of clones, about 71% of them singletons. The sample consisted of CD4+ T cells from PBMCs cultured with HCoV-229E spike peptides, taken before COVID-19 vaccination. The origin of the receptors is a human donor who received a COVID-19 vaccine.

The rearrangement joins TRBV5-4 to TRBJ2-7, with a possible D match to TRBD1 (5 bases). Germline CDR1 and CDR2: SGHNT and YYREEE (reference sequence). Deletions cut 0 bases from V and 6 bases from J, with 10 bases between. CDR3 length: 13 residues. The chain's CDR3 is CASSLVGAREQYF. CDR3 DNA sequence: TGTGCCAGCAGCTTGGTAGGGGCCCGCGAGCAGTACTTC. The variable domain in full, completed from reference TRBV5-4 and TRBJ2-7, reads ETGVTQSPTHLIKTRGQQVTLRCSSQSGHNTVSWYQQALGQGPQFIFQYYREEENGRGNFPPRFSGLQFPNYSSELNVNALELDDSALYLCASSLVGAREQYFGPGTRLTVT.

The chain couples TRBV5-1 to TRBJ1-1; D possibly corresponds to TRBD1 (5 bases). Trimming took 0 bases from V and 4 from J, leaving 10 bases between them. CDR1 and CDR2 (germline): SGHRS, YFSETQ. The CDR3 sequence is 14 residues long. CDR3 sequence reads: CASSLEGAGTEAFF. The DNA for the CDR3 is TGCGCCAGCAGCTTGGAAGGGGCGGGCACTGAAGCTTTCTTT.

The rearrangement uses TRBV2 and TRBJ2-2; 12 bases match TRBD2. The length of the CDR3 is 14 residues. The germline gives CDR1 SNHLY, CDR2 FYNNEI. Trimming removed 7 bases from V and 8 bases from J; junction bases left unmatched: 5. CDR3 sequence reads: CASTLTSGRGELFF. In nucleotides, the CDR3 is TGTGCCAGCACCCTGACTAGCGGGAGAGGGGAGCTGTTTTTT. The full variable domain, with the rest looked up from reference TRBV2 and TRBJ2-2, is EPEVTQTPSHQVTQMGQEVILRCVPISNHLYFYWYRQILGQKVEFLVSFYNNEISEKSEIFDDQFSVERPDGSNFTLKIRSTKLEDSAMYFCASTLTSGRGELFFGEGSRLTVL.

In this sample, this clone turned up once. The chain links TRBV4-1 to TRBJ2-3, with no clear D. V lost 7 bases and J lost 1, with 9 bases in between. CDR1 and CDR2 from the germline V gene are MGHRA and YSYEKL. The CDR3 is 13 amino acids. CDR3 amino acids: CASTTPGTDTQYF. The CDR3 bases are TGCGCCAGCACGACCCCGGGCACAGATACGCAGTATTTT.

This clone came up once. The chain combines TRBV6-1 with TRBJ1-1; 9 bases map to TRBD1. Trimming took 3 bases from V and 2 from J; bases not matched to a gene: 7. Germline lookup yields CDR1 MNHNS and CDR2 SASEGT. The CDR3 contains 16 residues. CDR3 bases: TGTGCCAGCAGTGATGGGGTAACAGGGGGCAACACTGAAGCTTTCTTT. This encodes CASSDGVTGGNTEAFF.